The source of this T cell receptor beta chain is a study of blood T cell repertoires in COVID-19. For this clone: The sample contains more than one DNA sequence encoding this CDR3.

TCRdb keeps only in-frame clones here, not all; method: immunoSEQ multiplex PCR. The repertoire has some 150,000 clones, over 80% of them found once; the top ten carry 3.5% to 5%. This CDR3 region has 16 residues. The V and J ends lost 1 base and 8 bases, in that order; junction bases with no gene match: 9. Germline CDR1 SGHTA, CDR2 FQGNSA. The specimen was PBMCs or T cells enriched from blood (not recorded which). The receptor was isolated from a woman between 45 and 60 years old who had recovered from COVID-19. The V gene is TRBV7-2, the J gene TRBJ1-2; TRBD1 agrees at 11 bases. CDR3 nucleotide sequence: TGTGCCAGCAGCTTAGGCGGGGGACAGGGGGGAAAAGGCTACACCTTC. It encodes CASSLGGGQGGKGYTF.